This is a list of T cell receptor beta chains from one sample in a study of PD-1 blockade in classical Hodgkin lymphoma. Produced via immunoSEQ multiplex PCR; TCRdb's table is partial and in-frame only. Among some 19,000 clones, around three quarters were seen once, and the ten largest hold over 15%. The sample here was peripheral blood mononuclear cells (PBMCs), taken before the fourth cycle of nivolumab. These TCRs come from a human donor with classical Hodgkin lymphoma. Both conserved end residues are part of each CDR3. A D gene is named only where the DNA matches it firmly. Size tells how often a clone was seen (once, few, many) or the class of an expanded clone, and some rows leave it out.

CDR3: CASKDRSTSGQETQYF
DNA: TGTGCCAGTAAGGATAGGAGTACTAGCGGCCAAGAGACCCAGTACTTC
V: TRBV19
D: TRBD2
size: NA
length: 16
J: TRBJ2-5

CDR3: CASSAGTSGHTDTQYF
DNA: TGTGCCAGCAGTGCCGGGACTAGCGGACACACAGATACGCAGTATTTT
V: TRBV6-4
D: TRBD2
size: few
length: 16
J: TRBJ2-3

CDR3: CAIRAGTGQTSTDTQYF
DNA: TGTGCCATCAGGGCTGGCACGGGGCAGACAAGCACAGATACGCAGTATTTT
V: TRBV10-3
D: NA
size: NA
length: 17
J: TRBJ2-3

CDR3: CASATGGYNEQFF
DNA: TGTGCCAGCGCGACAGGGGGGTACAATGAGCAGTTCTTC
V: TRBV2
D: TRBD1
size: NA
length: 13
J: TRBJ2-1

CDR3: CASSREGLVSTYNEQFF
DNA: TGCGCCAGCAGCCGGGAGGGGTTAGTATCAACCTACAATGAGCAGTTCTTC
V: TRBV5-1
D: TRBD2
size: NA
length: 17
J: TRBJ2-1

CDR3: CASGAEELFF
DNA: TGTGCCAGCGGGGCCGAGGAGCTGTTTTTT
V: TRBV6-1
D: NA
size: NA
length: 10
J: TRBJ2-2

CDR3: CASSPQGHEQYF
DNA: TGTGCCAGCTCACCTCAGGGACACGAGCAGTACTTC
V: TRBV18
D: NA
size: NA
length: 12
J: TRBJ2-7

CDR3: CASGQLQETQYF
DNA: TGTGCCAGCGGACAGCTTCAAGAGACCCAGTACTTC
V: TRBV11-2
D: NA
size: NA
length: 12
J: TRBJ2-5

CDR3: CSVGPTEGEQYF
DNA: TGCAGCGTAGGCCCTACTGAGGGCGAGCAGTACTTC
V: TRBV29-1
D: NA
size: NA
length: 12
J: TRBJ2-7

CDR3: CAWSLTSGGATQYF
DNA: TGTGCCTGGAGTTTGACTAGCGGGGGGGCTACGCAGTATTTT
V: TRBV30
D: TRBD2
size: NA
length: 14
J: TRBJ2-3

CDR3: CASSFAVPVGIQYF
DNA: TGTGCCAGCAGTTTTGCTGTTCCGGTGGGCATTCAGTACTTC
V: TRBV28
D: NA
size: NA
length: 14
J: TRBJ2-4

CDR3: CASSLLAGIEQFF
DNA: TGCGCCAGCAGCCTCCTAGCGGGGATAGAGCAGTTCTTC
V: TRBV5-1
D: TRBD2
size: few
length: 13
J: TRBJ2-1

CDR3: CASSFREQQTGGYTF
DNA: TGTGCCAGCAGTTTCAGGGAACAGCAAACGGGAGGCTACACCTTC
V: TRBV28
D: NA
size: NA
length: 15
J: TRBJ1-2

CDR3: CASSEYGTLGSEAFF
DNA: TGTGCCAGCAGTGAATATGGGACCCTTGGCTCTGAAGCTTTCTTT
V: TRBV6-1
D: NA
size: NA
length: 15
J: TRBJ1-1